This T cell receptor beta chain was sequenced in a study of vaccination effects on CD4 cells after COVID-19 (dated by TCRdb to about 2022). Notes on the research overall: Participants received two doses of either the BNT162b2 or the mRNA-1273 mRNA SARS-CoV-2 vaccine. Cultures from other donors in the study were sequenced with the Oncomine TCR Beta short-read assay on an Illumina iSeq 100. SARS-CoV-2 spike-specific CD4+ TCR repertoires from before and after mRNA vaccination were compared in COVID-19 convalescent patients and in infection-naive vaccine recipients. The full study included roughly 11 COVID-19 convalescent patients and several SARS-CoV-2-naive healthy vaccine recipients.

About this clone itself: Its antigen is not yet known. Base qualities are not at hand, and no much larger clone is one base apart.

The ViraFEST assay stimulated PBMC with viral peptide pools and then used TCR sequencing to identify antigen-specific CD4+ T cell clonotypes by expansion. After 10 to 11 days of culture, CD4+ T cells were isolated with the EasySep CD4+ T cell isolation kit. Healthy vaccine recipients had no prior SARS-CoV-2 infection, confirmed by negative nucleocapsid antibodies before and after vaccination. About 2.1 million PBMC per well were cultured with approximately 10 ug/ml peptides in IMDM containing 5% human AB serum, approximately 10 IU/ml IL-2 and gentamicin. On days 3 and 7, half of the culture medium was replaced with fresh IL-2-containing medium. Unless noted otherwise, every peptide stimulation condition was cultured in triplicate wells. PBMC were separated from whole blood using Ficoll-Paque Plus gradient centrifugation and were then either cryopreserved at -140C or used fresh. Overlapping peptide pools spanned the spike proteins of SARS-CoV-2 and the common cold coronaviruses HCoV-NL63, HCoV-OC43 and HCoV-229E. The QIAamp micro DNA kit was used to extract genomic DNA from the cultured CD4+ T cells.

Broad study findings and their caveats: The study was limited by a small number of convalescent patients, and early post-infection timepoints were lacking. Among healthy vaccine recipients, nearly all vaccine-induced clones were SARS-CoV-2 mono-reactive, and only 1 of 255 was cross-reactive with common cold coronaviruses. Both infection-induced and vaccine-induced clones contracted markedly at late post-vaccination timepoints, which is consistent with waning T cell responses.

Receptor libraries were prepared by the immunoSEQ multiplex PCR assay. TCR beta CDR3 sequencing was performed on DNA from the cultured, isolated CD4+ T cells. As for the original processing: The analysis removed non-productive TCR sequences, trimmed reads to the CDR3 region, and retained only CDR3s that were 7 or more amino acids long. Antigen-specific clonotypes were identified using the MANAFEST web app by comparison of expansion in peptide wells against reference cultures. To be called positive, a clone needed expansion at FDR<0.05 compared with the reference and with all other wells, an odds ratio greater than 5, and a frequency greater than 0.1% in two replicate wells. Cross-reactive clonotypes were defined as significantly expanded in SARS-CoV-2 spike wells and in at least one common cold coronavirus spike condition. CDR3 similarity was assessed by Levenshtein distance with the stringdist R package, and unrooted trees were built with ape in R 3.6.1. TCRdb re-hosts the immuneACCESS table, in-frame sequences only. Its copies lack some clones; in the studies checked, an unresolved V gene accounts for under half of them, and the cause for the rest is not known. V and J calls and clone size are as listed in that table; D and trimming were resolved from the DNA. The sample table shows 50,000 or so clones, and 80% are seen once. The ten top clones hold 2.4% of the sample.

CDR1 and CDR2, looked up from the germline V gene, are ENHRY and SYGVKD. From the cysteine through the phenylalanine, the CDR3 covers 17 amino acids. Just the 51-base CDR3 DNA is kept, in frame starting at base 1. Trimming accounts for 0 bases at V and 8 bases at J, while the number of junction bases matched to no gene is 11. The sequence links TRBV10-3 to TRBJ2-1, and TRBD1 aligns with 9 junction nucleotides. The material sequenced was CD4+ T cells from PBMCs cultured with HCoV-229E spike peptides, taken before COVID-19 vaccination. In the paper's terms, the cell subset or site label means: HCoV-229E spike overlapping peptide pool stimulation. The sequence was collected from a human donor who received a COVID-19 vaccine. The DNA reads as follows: TGTGCCATCAGTGAGTCTGGGACAGGGAGGAATGGCGATGAGCAGTTCTTC. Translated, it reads CAISESGTGRNGDEQFF.